This T cell receptor beta chain appears in the sequencing data of a study of blood T cell repertoires in COVID-19. Study-level information: Samples representing acute and convalescent COVID-19 were sourced from the United States, Italy and Spain.

V was trimmed by 4 bases and J by 2 bases, leaving 15 bases between them. CDR3 length equals 15 residues. Germline CDR1 reads SNHLY; CDR2 reads FYNNEI. As originally analysed: Reference gene primer amplification in the assay estimated nucleated cell counts. The protocol was immunoSEQ multiplex PCR, while the TCRdb copy is restricted to in-frame clones and leaves out a portion. That table supplies the V and J calls and clone size; D and trimming were determined from the DNA. The repertoire holds some 250,000 clones, roughly 84% seen once, with less than 4% in the top ten. The sample consisted of peripheral blood. The sequence was obtained from a woman under 30 with acute or convalescent COVID-19. The rearrangement uses TRBV2 and TRBJ2-7, with D possibly being TRBD1 (6 bases). CDR3 nucleotide sequence: TGTGCCAGCAGTGGGGTCACAGGGTATACCTACGAGCAGTACTTC. It is translated as CASSGVTGYTYEQYF.